A single sample is the source of the 12 T cell receptor beta chains below, sequenced in a study of naive and memory T cell subsets. Study findings and constraints: Naive repertoires, especially CD8, held a few larger clonotypes, possibly memory cells re-expressing CD45RA.

No cognate antigen is known for these TCRs. An equimolar mix of two oligonucleotides served as the beta constant-region primer for TRBC1 and TRBC2. Ligated cDNA was amplified by four rounds of PCR with nested alpha and beta constant-region primers and SP2. Using its own MiXCR run on the UMI-ligation and nested PCR reads, TCRdb lists one record per CDR3 protein. The sample includes about 160,000 distinct CDR3 sequences, approximately 22% of them seen just once. What was sequenced was naive CD4+ T cells from blood. The receptor source for this set is a human donor in good health.

In its sample, this clonotype was seen a few times. The CDR3 spells CASSQYGARKLFF. The CDR3 region has the DNA TGTGCCAGCAGCCAATATGGGGCGCGGAAACTGTTTTTT. This rearrangement joins TRBV14 to TRBJ1-4; D may be TRBD1 (5 bases). Trimming cost V 2 bases and J 11 bases, with 12 bases left between them. The CDR3 is made up of 13 amino acids. In germline, CDR1 is SGHDN, CDR2 FVKESK. Using reference TRBV14 and TRBJ1-4 for the parts outside the CDR3, the full variable domain is EAGVTQFPSHSVIEKGQTVTLRCDPISGHDNLYWYRRVMGKEIKFLLHFVKESKQDESGMPNNRFLAERTGGTYSTLKVQPAELEDSGVYFCASSQYGARKLFFGSGTQLSVL.

This clonotype was detected a few times. This rearrangement joins TRBV12-3 or TRBV12-4 to TRBJ2-2, with 9 nucleotides matching TRBD1. The CDR3 covers 13 residues. J gave up 4 bases and V 8 bases, and 2 bases lay outside the gene matches. For the CDR3, the DNA is TGTGCCAGCGGACAGGGGATCACCGGGGAGCTGTTTTTT. Its protein product is CASGQGITGELFF.

This clonotype was found a few times. The gene calls are TRBV4-1 and TRBJ2-5; 8 positions match TRBD1. The CDR3 spans 18 residues. Per germline, CDR1 MGHRA and CDR2 YSYEKL. J was trimmed by 4 bases and V by 4 bases; bases with no gene match: 17. The CDR3, as DNA: TGCGCCAGCAGCCCAGGAAGAGGACAGGGCATTCGCGGAGAGACCCAGTACTTC. This encodes CASSPGRGQGIRGETQYF.

This clonotype was seen repeatedly, ten times or more. J is TRBJ1-1 and V is TRBV3-1; D ambiguous. Trimming cost V 2 bases and J 5 bases, with 18 bases left between them. The CDR3 covers 16 residues. Looked up from germline, CDR1 is LGHDT and CDR2 is YNNKEL (reference sequence). CDR3 sequence reads: CASSQIPGRQRTEAFF. The CDR3 DNA sequence: TGTGCCAGCAGCCAAATCCCGGGAAGACAAAGGACTGAAGCTTTCTTT.

In its sample, this clonotype was seen a few times. The rearrangement uses TRBV5-5 and TRBJ2-7, with D unclear. V dropped 2 bases and J dropped 0 bases, with 6 bases sitting between them. This CDR3 contains 13 residues. CDR1 and CDR2 from the germline V gene are SGHKS and YYEKEE (reference sequence). This CDR3 reads CASSFGDSYEQYF. DNA for the CDR3: TGTGCCAGCAGCTTTGGGGACTCCTACGAGCAGTACTTC.

This chain uses TRBV6-9 with TRBJ2-1, with D maybe TRBD2 (5 bases). Trimming removed 2 bases at V and 8 bases at J, with 19 bases between. Germline CDR1 and CDR2: MNHGY and SVAAGI. CDR3 size: 16 residues. CDR3: CASSYLGSGWTHEQFF. DNA for the CDR3: TGTGCCAGCAGTTATCTAGGGTCGGGATGGACCCATGAGCAGTTCTTC.

The chain couples TRBV4-3 to TRBJ2-3; 12 bases agree with TRBD2. Trimming took 0 bases from V and 1 from J; bases not matched to a gene: 8. This CDR3 spans 19 amino acids. Per the germline V gene, CDR1 is LGHNA and CDR2 is YSLEER. The CDR3 DNA reads TGCGCCAGCAGCCAAGATAGGGCTAGCGGGAGGGCCGGCACAGATACGCAGTATTTT. Protein: CASSQDRASGRAGTDTQYF.

The genes are TRBV10-3 and TRBJ2-7, with 10 positions matching TRBD2. J was trimmed by 2 bases and V by 8 bases; bases with no gene match: 3. This CDR3 spans 13 amino acids. Germline V lookup: CDR1 ENHRY, CDR2 SYGVKD. For the CDR3, the DNA is TGTGCCATCGGGACTAGCGCTACCTACGAGCAGTACTTC. It yields the protein CAIGTSATYEQYF.

The chain carries TRBV20-1 and TRBJ1-1, with D possibly matching TRBD1 (6 bases). Germline CDR1 is DFQATT and CDR2 is SNEGSKA (reference sequence). The CDR3 runs to 12 residues. V dropped 5 bases and J dropped 7 bases, with 14 bases sitting between them. CDR3 bases: TGCAGTGCTCTTCCGCCGACAGGTGAAGCTTTCTTT. Amino acid sequence: CSALPPTGEAFF.

The chain has TRBV11-2 and TRBJ2-5; TRBD1 might be the D (6 bases). Per germline, CDR1 SGHAT and CDR2 FQNNGV. V dropped 1 base and J dropped 2 bases, with 11 bases sitting between them. The CDR3 spans 15 residues. The CDR3 bases are TGTGCCAGCAGCTTAGTTAACGACAGGCAAGAGACCCAGTACTTC. This sequence encodes CASSLVNDRQETQYF.

This rearrangement joins TRBV2 to TRBJ2-1, with 12 bases that match TRBD1. Germline loops: CDR1 SNHLY, CDR2 FYNNEI. The J segment lost 7 bases and the V segment lost 3 bases, leaving 4 bases of the junction unmatched. This CDR3 has 15 residues. The DNA of the CDR3 is TGTGCCAGCAGTGACCGGGACAGGGGGCTTAATGAGCAGTTCTTC. Protein product: CASSDRDRGLNEQFF.

The V call is TRBV20-1, the J call TRBJ1-1, with D unresolved. Germline V gene data show CDR1 as DFQATT and CDR2 as SNEGSKA (reference sequence). The CDR3 is made up of 13 amino acids. The CDR3 protein is CRASEGRRTEAFF. In nucleotides, the CDR3 is TGCAGGGCCTCCGAAGGGCGTAGGACTGAAGCTTTCTTT.